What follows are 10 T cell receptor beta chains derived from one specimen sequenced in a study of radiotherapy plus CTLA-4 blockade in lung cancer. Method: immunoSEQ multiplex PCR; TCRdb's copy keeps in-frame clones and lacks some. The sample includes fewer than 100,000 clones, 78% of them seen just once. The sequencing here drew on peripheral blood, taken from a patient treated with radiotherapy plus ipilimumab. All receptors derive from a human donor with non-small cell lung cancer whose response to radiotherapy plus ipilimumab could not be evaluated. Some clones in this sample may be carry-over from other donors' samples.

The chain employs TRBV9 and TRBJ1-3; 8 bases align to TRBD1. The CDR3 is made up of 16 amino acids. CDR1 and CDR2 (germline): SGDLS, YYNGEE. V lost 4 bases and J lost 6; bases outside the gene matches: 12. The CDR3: CASSPRTGTGANTIYF. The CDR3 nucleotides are TGTGCCAGCAGCCCAAGGACCGGGACAGGAGCAAACACCATATATTTT.

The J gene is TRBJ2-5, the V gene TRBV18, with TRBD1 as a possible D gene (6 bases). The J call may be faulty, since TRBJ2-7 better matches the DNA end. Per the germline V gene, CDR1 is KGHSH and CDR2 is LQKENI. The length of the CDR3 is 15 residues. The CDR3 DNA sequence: TGTGCCAGCTCACCACAGAACCGGGACACCGGCGAGCAGTACTTC. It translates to CASSPQNRDTGEQYF.

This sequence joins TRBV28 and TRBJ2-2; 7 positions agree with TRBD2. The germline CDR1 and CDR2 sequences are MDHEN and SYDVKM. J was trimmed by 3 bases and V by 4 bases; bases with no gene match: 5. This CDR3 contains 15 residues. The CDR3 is CASSWWGGDTGELFF. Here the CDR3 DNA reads TGTGCCAGCAGTTGGTGGGGGGGAGACACCGGGGAGCTGTTTTTT.

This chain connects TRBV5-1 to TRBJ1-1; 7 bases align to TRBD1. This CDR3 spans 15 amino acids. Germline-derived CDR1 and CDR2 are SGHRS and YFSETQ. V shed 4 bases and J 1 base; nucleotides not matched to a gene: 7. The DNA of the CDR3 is TGCGCCAGCAGCCGACAGGGACCGGAGAACACTGAAGCTTTCTTT. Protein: CASSRQGPENTEAFF.

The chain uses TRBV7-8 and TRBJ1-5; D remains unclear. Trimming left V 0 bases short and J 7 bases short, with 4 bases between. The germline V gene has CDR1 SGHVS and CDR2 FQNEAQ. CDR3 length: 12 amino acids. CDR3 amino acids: CASSLAGQPQHF. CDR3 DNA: TGTGCCAGCAGCTTAGCGGGCCAGCCCCAGCATTTT.

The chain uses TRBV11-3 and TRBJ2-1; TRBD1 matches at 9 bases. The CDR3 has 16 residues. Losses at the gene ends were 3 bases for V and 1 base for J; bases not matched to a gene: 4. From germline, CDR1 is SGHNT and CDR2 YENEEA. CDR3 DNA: TGTGCCAGCAGCTTGAGGGGGACAGGGTCCTACAATGAGCAGTTCTTC. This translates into CASSLRGTGSYNEQFF.

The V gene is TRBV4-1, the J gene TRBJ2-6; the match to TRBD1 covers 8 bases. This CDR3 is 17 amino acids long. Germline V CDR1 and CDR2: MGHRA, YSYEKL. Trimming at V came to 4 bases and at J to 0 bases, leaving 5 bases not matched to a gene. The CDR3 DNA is TGCGCCAGCAGCCCAACTACAGGGGGCTCTGGGGCCAACGTCCTGACTTTC. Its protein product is CASSPTTGGSGANVLTF.

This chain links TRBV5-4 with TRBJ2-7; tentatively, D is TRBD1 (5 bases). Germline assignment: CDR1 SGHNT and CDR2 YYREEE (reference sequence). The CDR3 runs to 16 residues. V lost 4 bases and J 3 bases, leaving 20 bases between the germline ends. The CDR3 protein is CASSPSLTDSVYEQYF. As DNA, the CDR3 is TGTGCCAGCAGCCCTTCCCTGACAGATTCGGTCTACGAGCAGTACTTC.

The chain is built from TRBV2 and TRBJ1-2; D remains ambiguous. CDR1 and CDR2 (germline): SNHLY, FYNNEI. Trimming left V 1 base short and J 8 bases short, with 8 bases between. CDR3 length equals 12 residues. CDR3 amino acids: CASSEGLGGYTF. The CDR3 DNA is TGTGCCAGCAGTGAAGGGTTGGGCGGCTACACCTTC.

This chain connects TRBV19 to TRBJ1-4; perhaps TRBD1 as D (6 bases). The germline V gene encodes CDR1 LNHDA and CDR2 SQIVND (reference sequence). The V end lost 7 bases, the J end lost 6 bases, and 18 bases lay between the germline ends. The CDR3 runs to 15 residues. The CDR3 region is CASKWGRSADEKLFF. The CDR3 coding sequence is TGTGCCAGTAAATGGGGGCGGTCGGCCGATGAAAAACTGTTTTTT.